These 31 T cell receptor beta chains were sequenced from one sample in a study of control samples from healthy donors and cancer patients. TCRdb's table, derived via immunoSEQ multiplex PCR, lists solely in-frame clones and lacks some. The sample yields about 110,000 clones, more than 75% seen once. Sequenced input: PBMCs. Receptors originate from a woman between 55 and 75 years old with lung cancer.

This chain joins TRBV4-1 and TRBJ2-2; 9 bases fit TRBD2. The germline CDR1 and CDR2 sequences are MGHRA and YSYEKL. CDR3 size: 17 residues. J gave up 7 bases and V 0 bases, and 9 bases lay outside the gene matches. CDR3 DNA: TGCGCCAGCAGCCAAGATCCCCTAGCGGGAAGGTTCGGGGAGCTGTTTTTT. Residues: CASSQDPLAGRFGELFF.

This chain connects TRBV5-4 to TRBJ1-3; 11 nucleotides agree with TRBD1. This CDR3 region has 14 residues. Germline trimming cut 7 bases from V and 2 bases from J; bases unmatched to any gene: 2. Germline CDR1 is SGHNT and CDR2 is YYREEE (reference sequence). CDR3 protein: CASGGQGAGNTIYF. The CDR3 nucleotides read TGTGCCAGCGGGGGACAGGGGGCTGGAAACACCATATATTTT.

The chain is built from TRBV3-1 (or the pseudogene TRBV3-2) and TRBJ2-1; 15 positions agree with TRBD2. CDR3 size: 17 residues. The V gene's germline CDR1 is LGHDT and CDR2 YNNKEL (reference sequence). V shed 6 bases, J shed 0 bases, and the junction held 3 bases outside the gene matches. The CDR3 DNA sequence: TGTGCCAGCAGTCCGGGACTAGCGGGGGGCTCCTACAATGAGCAGTTCTTC. Its translation: CASSPGLAGGSYNEQFF.

V and J are TRBV18 and TRBJ2-2; 7 bases map to TRBD2. From germline, CDR1 is KGHSH and CDR2 LQKENI. The V segment lost 6 bases and the J segment 3 bases; nucleotides outside the gene matches: 19. This CDR3 contains 19 residues. CDR3 nucleotides: TGTGCCAGCTCGCTTAATTTCCTCGGGACTACAAAACACACCGGGGAGCTGTTTTTT. This codes for CASSLNFLGTTKHTGELFF.

The J gene is TRBJ1-5, the V gene TRBV28; maybe TRBD1 (5 bases). Germline V gene sequence: CDR1 MDHEN, CDR2 SYDVKM. The CDR3 has 15 residues. V lost 4 bases, J lost 3 bases, and 13 bases lay in between. CDR3 nucleotides: TGTGCCAGCAGTTCCGGAGGGGAAGACAATCAGCCCCAGCATTTT. Encoded protein: CASSSGGEDNQPQHF.

CDR3 sequence (DNA): TGCAGTGCTAGTCCCAGGGAGGGGGAGCAGTACTTC. This codes for CSASPREGEQYF. This chain uses TRBV20-1 with TRBJ2-7, with 7 nucleotides matching TRBD2. Germline V gives CDR1 DFQATT, CDR2 SNEGSKA (reference sequence). Trimming cost V 3 bases and J 7 bases; bases outside gene matches: 6. The CDR3 is 12 residues long.

The rearrangement uses TRBV5-1 and TRBJ1-1; D remains unclear. V lost 0 bases to trimming and J lost 0 bases, with 9 bases between them. The CDR3 is 15 amino acids. Germline CDR1 and CDR2: SGHRS and YFSETQ. The DNA of the CDR3 is TGCGCCAGCAGCTTGGCGGAGGGCCTGAACACTGAAGCTTTCTTT. This encodes CASSLAEGLNTEAFF.

For the CDR3, the DNA is TGTGCCAGCAGCGCCTCCCTGGCGGGGATCAATGAGCAGTTCTTC. This encodes CASSASLAGINEQFF. J is TRBJ2-1 and V is TRBV7-3; weak D call: TRBD2 (6 bases). Trimming left V 5 bases short and J 6 bases short, with 17 bases between. The CDR3 contains 15 residues. Germline lookup yields CDR1 SGHTA and CDR2 FQGTGA. Full variable domain (missing parts from reference TRBV7-3 and TRBJ2-1): GAGVSQTPSNKVTEKGKYVELRCDPISGHTALYWYRQSLGQGPEFLIYFQGTGAADDSGLPNDRFFAVRPEGSVSTLKIQRTERGDSAVYLCASSASLAGINEQFFGPGTRLTVL.

The V gene is TRBV28, the J gene TRBJ1-4, with 10 bases matching TRBD1. Germline lookup yields CDR1 MDHEN and CDR2 SYDVKM. The V and J ends lost 11 bases and 5 bases, in that order; junction bases with no gene match: 11. The CDR3 totals 15 residues. The DNA of the CDR3 is TGTGCCGGGGGACAGGGGCTTGGGGTGAATGAAAAACTGTTTTTT. This translates into CAGGQGLGVNEKLFF.

This clone was found once. The V gene is TRBV7-9, the J gene TRBJ2-1; D ambiguous. V was shortened by 4 bases and J by 4 bases, with 11 bases between the two germline ends. This CDR3 has 14 amino acids. Germline V gives CDR1 SEHNR, CDR2 FQNEAQ (reference sequence). CDR3 protein: CASSSLLAYNEQFF. CDR3 bases: TGTGCCAGCAGCTCTCTCTTGGCTTACAATGAGCAGTTCTTC.

CDR3 DNA: TGTGCCAGCTCACCACCGGGACAGGGGAGCTATGGCTACACCTTC. This sequence encodes CASSPPGQGSYGYTF. V gene TRBV18 combines with J gene TRBJ1-2; TRBD1 matches 10 bases. The J segment lost 4 bases and the V segment lost 0 bases, leaving 2 bases of the junction unmatched. Germline CDR1 and CDR2: KGHSH and LQKENI. The CDR3 extends over 15 amino acids.

In its sample, this clone was seen a few times. The CDR3 sequence: CASSDLWSSGRADTQYF. The CDR3 DNA reads TGTGCCAGCAGTGATCTTTGGTCTAGCGGGAGGGCAGATACGCAGTATTTT. This sequence joins TRBV2 and TRBJ2-3; 12 bases align to TRBD2. This CDR3 spans 17 amino acids. CDR1 SNHLY and CDR2 FYNNEI come from the germline V gene. Trimming cost V 3 bases and J 4 bases; bases outside gene matches: 8.

The V gene is TRBV29-1, the J gene TRBJ1-2; D gene unclear. The V and J ends lost 7 bases and 0 bases respectively, with 12 bases between them. This CDR3 comprises 13 residues. Germline V CDR1 and CDR2: SQVTM, ANQGSEA. The CDR3 DNA follows: TGCAGCGCACCCGTCGAGACTAACTATGGCTACACCTTC. This codes for CSAPVETNYGYTF.

The genes are TRBV5-8 and TRBJ1-6, with D tentatively TRBD1 (5 bases). Germline V gives CDR1 SGHTS, CDR2 YDEGEE. The V and J ends lost 0 bases and 6 bases respectively, with 13 bases between them. The CDR3 runs 16 residues. CDR3 DNA sequence: TGTGCCAGCAGCTTGGCCATGAGGACACCTAATTCACCCCTCCACTTT. Its translation is CASSLAMRTPNSPLHF.

The chain combines TRBV7-9 with TRBJ1-6, with 7 bases identical to TRBD1. Per germline, CDR1 SEHNR and CDR2 FQNEAQ (reference sequence). This CDR3 has 15 amino acids. V gave up 6 bases and J gave up 8 bases; unmatched junction bases: 10. The CDR3 region has the DNA TGTGCCAGCAGACCCGACAGGGCGCCTTATTCACCCCTCCACTTT. This sequence encodes CASRPDRAPYSPLHF.

This rearrangement joins TRBV6-1 to TRBJ2-5; TRBD1 agrees at 7 bases. Germline V gene sequence: CDR1 MNHNS, CDR2 SASEGT. The CDR3 is 15 amino acids. Germline trimming cut 3 bases from V and 5 bases from J; bases unmatched to any gene: 9. The CDR3 bases are TGTGCCAGCAGTGAGGGACAGACCTTTTCTGAGACCCAGTACTTC. Its translation is CASSEGQTFSETQYF.

The genes are TRBV4-1 and TRBJ1-2, with a weak D call TRBD1 (5 bases). The germline CDR1 and CDR2 sequences are MGHRA and YSYEKL. This CDR3 is 14 amino acids long. V lost 2 bases, J lost 3 bases, and 10 bases lay in between. CDR3 protein: CASSQPGQDYGYTF. The CDR3 DNA follows: TGCGCCAGCAGCCAACCAGGGCAGGACTATGGCTACACCTTC.

The chain combines TRBV11-3 with TRBJ2-7; weak D call: TRBD1 (5 bases). Looked up from germline, CDR1 is SGHNT and CDR2 is YENEEA. This CDR3 contains 14 residues. V lost 5 bases and J lost 0, with 11 bases in between. The CDR3 DNA is TGTGCCAGCAGCGCAGTTGGACACTCCTACGAGCAGTACTTC. Protein product: CASSAVGHSYEQYF.

The rearrangement uses TRBV19 and TRBJ1-3; TRBD1 agrees at 7 bases. The CDR3 loop spans 15 amino acids. Germline loops: CDR1 LNHDA, CDR2 SQIVND (reference sequence). Trimming cost V 5 bases and J 4 bases; bases outside gene matches: 8. The CDR3 bases are TGTGCCAGTAGTTTACAGGGGCAATCGGGAAACACCATATATTTT. Translation: CASSLQGQSGNTIYF.

This sequence joins TRBV7-3 and TRBJ2-5; D gene ambiguous. Germline CDR1 SGHTA, CDR2 FQGTGA. The CDR3 sequence is 13 residues long. Trimming removed 2 bases at V and 0 bases at J, with 4 bases between. The CDR3 loop is CASSLDYQETQYF. The CDR3 bases are TGTGCCAGCAGCTTAGACTACCAAGAGACCCAGTACTTC.

This chain joins TRBV4-1 and TRBJ2-7, with a possible D match to TRBD2 (5 bases). V lost 0 bases and J lost 3, with 18 bases in between. Germline V gene lookup returns CDR1 MGHRA and CDR2 YSYEKL. The CDR3 sequence is 17 residues long. CDR3 loop: CASSQDRLARTIYEQYF. CDR3 coding DNA: TGCGCCAGCAGCCAAGATCGGCTAGCCAGAACGATCTACGAGCAGTACTTC.

This clone has more than one count but fewer than ten. This chain uses TRBV6-5 with TRBJ1-5; 9 nucleotides match TRBD1. This CDR3 has 15 residues. In germline, CDR1 is MNHEY, CDR2 SVGAGI. V shed 4 bases and J 4 bases; nucleotides not matched to a gene: 5. The CDR3 sequence: CASSSPGTGNQPQHF. The CDR3 DNA reads TGTGCCAGCAGTTCTCCCGGGACAGGGAATCAGCCCCAGCATTTT.

The chain combines TRBV4-3 with TRBJ2-7, with 7 bases aligning to TRBD1. This CDR3 contains 14 residues. Germline CDR1 and CDR2: LGHNA and YSLEER. After removal of 3 bases from V and 1 base from J, the junction contained 3 bases not matched to a gene. The CDR3 DNA reads TGCGCCAGCAGCCAGGACAGGTTTTCCTACGAGCAGTACTTC. This encodes CASSQDRFSYEQYF.

V gene TRBV5-1 combines with J gene TRBJ2-1, with D unresolved. Germline-derived CDR1 and CDR2 are SGHRS and YFSETQ. V was pared by 0 bases and J by 5 bases, with 9 bases between. CDR3 length equals 14 residues. The CDR3 here is CASSLDPGDNEQFF. The CDR3 bases are TGCGCCAGCAGCTTGGATCCGGGTGACAATGAGCAGTTCTTC.

Comments on this clone: The same CDR3 can be traced to other DNA sequences in this sample. The chain employs TRBV11-2 and TRBJ2-2; D possibly matches TRBD1 or TRBD2 (5 bases each). The V gene lost 4 bases and the J gene lost 5 bases, with 14 bases spanning the gap. The V gene's germline CDR1 is SGHAT and CDR2 FQNNGV. This CDR3 comprises 15 residues. This CDR3 reads CASSSSRGRTGELFF. The CDR3 DNA is TGTGCCAGCAGCTCCAGCCGGGGCCGAACCGGGGAGCTGTTTTTT.

The V gene is TRBV20-1, the J gene TRBJ1-5; no clear D gene. Trimming removed 0 bases from V and 11 bases from J, with 8 bases in between. From germline, CDR1 is DFQATT and CDR2 SNEGSKA (reference sequence). This CDR3 comprises 11 residues. CDR3 DNA: TGCAGTGCTAGAGATCGGAGGGCCCAGCATTTT. It specifies CSARDRRAQHF.

The rearrangement uses TRBV3-1 (or the pseudogene TRBV3-2) and TRBJ1-4; 7 bases line up with TRBD1. After removal of 4 bases from V and 4 bases from J, the junction contained 6 bases not matched to a gene. The CDR3 is 15 residues long. Germline V gives CDR1 LGHDT, CDR2 YNNKEL (reference sequence). In DNA, the CDR3 is TGTGCCAGCAGCCCCCGACAGGGCATTAATGAAAAACTGTTTTTT. Amino acids: CASSPRQGINEKLFF.

V and J are TRBV7-9 and TRBJ2-3; 8 positions agree with TRBD1. This CDR3 is built from 15 residues. Per germline, CDR1 SEHNR and CDR2 FQNEAQ (reference sequence). With V trimmed by 6 bases and J by 0 bases, 5 bases remained unmatched. In DNA form, the CDR3 reads TGTGCCAGCAGGTGGACAGGGCTGAGCACAGATACGCAGTATTTT. Amino acids: CASRWTGLSTDTQYF.

J is TRBJ1-4 and V is TRBV9; 7 nucleotides line up with TRBD1. From germline, CDR1 is SGDLS and CDR2 YYNGEE. V shed 0 bases and J 8 bases; nucleotides not matched to a gene: 4. The CDR3 runs 14 residues. CDR3 in amino acids: CASSVGGGYEKLFF. For the CDR3, the DNA is TGTGCCAGCAGCGTAGGAGGGGGCTACGAAAAACTGTTTTTT.

This clone was picked up one time. The chain links TRBV5-5 to TRBJ2-1; D is uncertain. This CDR3 spans 14 amino acids. Per germline, CDR1 SGHKS and CDR2 YYEKEE (reference sequence). V was pared by 2 bases and J by 5 bases, with 11 bases between. CDR3 DNA: TGTGCCAGCAGCTTTAGGCCCGATAACAATGAGCAGTTCTTC. It is translated as CASSFRPDNNEQFF.

CDR3 sequence reads: CASSATFTSGGSGNEQFF. As DNA, the CDR3 is TGTGCCAGCAGCGCTACCTTTACTAGCGGGGGGTCCGGGAATGAGCAGTTCTTC. The chain joins TRBV9 to TRBJ2-1, with 12 bases lining up with TRBD2. Trimming cost V 3 bases and J 7 bases; bases outside gene matches: 14. Germline V gene sequence: CDR1 SGDLS, CDR2 YYNGEE. This CDR3 comprises 18 residues.